This entry is about one T cell receptor (beta chain). No antigen is known for it. The data were produced by immunoSEQ multiplex PCR, yet TCRdb's version contains in-frame clones alone and is incomplete. Of roughly 34,000 clones listed, 85% to 90% were seen once; the top ten hold roughly 4.2%. Germline V gives CDR1 MDHEN, CDR2 SYDVKM. The CDR3 sequence is 16 residues long. Trimming removed 6 bases at V and 0 bases at J, with 15 bases between. These data are taken from a study of T cells in localized non-small cell lung cancer. Regarding the study as a whole: There were a median roughly 60 of the top 100 tumor clones appearing in adjacent lung. Uninvolved adjacent lung had more T cell clonality than any other tissue, topping tumor. Heterogeneity stays possible, as sequencing covered only one tumor region. Patients showing higher blood T cell density tended to see longer overall survival.

This chain links TRBV28 with TRBJ2-1; D is possibly TRBD1 (5 bases). This clonotype originated in a male donor at least 60 years old with stage III lung adenocarcinoma. Sequencing was performed on peripheral blood, taken before any cancer treatment. The CDR3 DNA reads as TGTGCCAGCAGGGGGCCGGTGGGCAGCTCCTACAATGAGCAGTTCTTC. This translates into CASRGPVGSSYNEQFF.